A selection of T cell receptor beta chains follows, all from one sample in a study of response to subunit inactivated influenza vaccine. In TCRdb, the RT-PCR reads were re-called with MiXCR into one record per CDR3 protein. This table holds a few hundred thousand distinct CDR3 sequences, approximately 14% found once. Material: PBMCs from blood, obtained 12 days after vaccination. The receptor source for this set is a man in his fifties or sixties who received an inactivated influenza vaccine. Each CDR3 is given with its conserved first and last residue. A D gene is named only where the DNA matches it firmly. The listing skips clone size in some rows; elsewhere it reads once, few, many or a size class.

abundance	v_gene	j_gene	d_gene	CDR3nt	CDR3aa
many	TRBV29-1	TRBJ1-3	NA	TGCAGCGTTCGGGAGGGAGACACCATATATTTT	CSVREGDTIYF
NA	TRBV3-1	TRBJ1-1	NA	TGTGCCAGCAGCCAACGGGGACGAGATGAAGCTTTCTTT	CASSQRGRDEAFF
many	TRBV3-1	TRBJ1-3	NA	TGTGCCAGCAGCCAAGGACGGGGGGCTGGAAACACCATATATTTT	CASSQGRGAGNTIYF
NA	TRBV29-1	TRBJ2-1	NA	TGCAGCGTTGAGGTCAGCTACAATGAGCAGTTCTTC	CSVEVSYNEQFF
few	TRBV29-1	TRBJ2-3	TRBD2	TGCAGCGTTCTTGGGGGGGTAGCGGGGATCACAGATACGCAGTATTTT	CSVLGGVAGITDTQYF
many	TRBV5-1	TRBJ2-7	TRBD1	TGTGCCAGCAGTTTTGGGACAGGGGGTTACGAGCAGTACTTC	CASSFGTGGYEQYF
NA	TRBV5-1	TRBJ1-1	NA	TGCGCCAGCAGCTCAGGATCATCCATGACCACTGAAGCTTTCTTT	CASSSGSSMTTEAFF
NA	TRBV6-1	TRBJ2-2	TRBD1	TGTGCCAGCAGATCCGACAGGGTAGTCACCGGGGAGCTGTTTTTT	CASRSDRVVTGELFF
few	TRBV20-1	TRBJ1-5	NA	TGCAGTGCTAAGGGACCGGGGCAGGATCGTCAGCCCCAGCATTTT	CSAKGPGQDRQPQHF
NA	TRBV4-3	TRBJ2-4	NA	TGCGCCAGCAGCCAAGTAGGGCTAGCCAAAAACATTCAGTACTTC	CASSQVGLAKNIQYF
few	TRBV4-3	TRBJ2-5	TRBD1	TGCGCCAGCAGCCAAGACGTAATGTGGGGACAGGGTTACCAAGAGACCCAGTACTTC	CASSQDVMWGQGYQETQYF
few	TRBV12-3/TRBV12-4	TRBJ2-3	NA	TGTGCCAGCAGTTTAGGATCCTACACAGATACGCAGTATTTT	CASSLGSYTDTQYF
many	TRBV20-1	TRBJ2-1	NA	TGCAGTGCTAGGATAGACAATGAGCAGTTCTTC	CSARIDNEQFF
many	TRBV3-1	TRBJ1-3	NA	TGTGCCAGCAGTCCCTCTGGAAACACCATATATTTT	CASSPSGNTIYF
NA	TRBV6-5	TRBJ2-7	NA	TGTGCCAGCAGTTACTCGTGGCAGAGCTACGAGCAGTACTTC	CASSYSWQSYEQYF
few	TRBV4-2	TRBJ1-5	TRBD1	TGTGCCAGCAGCCAAGCCGACAGGGAAAGTCAGCCCCAGCATTTT	CASSQADRESQPQHF
few	TRBV30	TRBJ2-7	TRBD1	TGTGCCTCCACCCGGGACAGGGGAAACGAGCAGTACTTC	CASTRDRGNEQYF
few	TRBV12-3/TRBV12-4	TRBJ1-1	NA	TGTGCCAGCAGTTTAGGGGTCAAATGGAACACTGAAGCTTTCTTT	CASSLGVKWNTEAFF
few	TRBV30	TRBJ2-5	NA	TGTGCCTGGGAGCCCGGGGAGGAGACCCAGTACTTC	CAWEPGEETQYF
NA	TRBV10-1	TRBJ2-1	NA	TGCGCCAGCAGTGAGTCCAGGCCCTCGCGGGTCAATGAGCAGTTCTTC	CASSESRPSRVNEQFF
many	TRBV11-2	TRBJ2-6	NA	TGTGCCAGCAGCTTAAGCTCGTCTGGTGCCAACGTCCTGACTTTC	CASSLSSSGANVLTF
few	TRBV19	TRBJ1-6	TRBD1	TGTGCCAGTAGTTGGGACAGGGGGAATAATTCACCCCTCCACTTT	CASSWDRGNNSPLHF
few	TRBV9	TRBJ2-2	NA	TGTGCCAGCAGCCGGGACCCGATGCTTTTCACCGGGGAGCTGTTTTTT	CASSRDPMLFTGELFF
few	TRBV7-2	TRBJ2-1	NA	TGTGCCAGCAGCTTAGAGGTCTGGGCGGCTTACAATGAGCAGTTCTTC	CASSLEVWAAYNEQFF
many	TRBV6-1	TRBJ2-7	TRBD1	TGTGCCAGCAGGCACAGGGGTGGTTTCTACGAGCAGTACTTC	CASRHRGGFYEQYF
NA	TRBV7-9	TRBJ2-2	NA	TGTGCCAGCAGCTTACCCCGGGTCACCGGGGAGCTGTTTTTT	CASSLPRVTGELFF
NA	TRBV19	TRBJ2-5	NA	TGTGCCAGTAGTAGGGGGTTACGTCTGGGGGAGACCCAGTACTTC	CASSRGLRLGETQYF
NA	TRBV24-1	TRBJ2-3	TRBD2	TGTGCCACCAGCCCCGGACTAGCGGGAGGCCCGGTCAGCACAGATACGCAGTATTTT	CATSPGLAGGPVSTDTQYF
few	TRBV30	TRBJ1-5	TRBD1	TGTGCCTGGAGTGCGACAGGGGAGCATCAGCCCCAGCATTTT	CAWSATGEHQPQHF
many	TRBV5-6	TRBJ1-1	NA	TGTGCCAGCAGCTTGTTCTTGAACACTGAAGCTTTCTTT	CASSLFLNTEAFF
NA	TRBV12-3/TRBV12-4	TRBJ2-5	NA	TGTGCCAGCAGTTCCCGCGGGCTGGGAGAGACCCAGTACTTC	CASSSRGLGETQYF
few	TRBV7-2	TRBJ2-3	NA	TGTGCCAGCAGCTCCGGACAGTTTCACACAGATACGCAGTATTTT	CASSSGQFHTDTQYF
many	TRBV5-5	TRBJ2-7	TRBD1	TGTGCCAGCAGCTTGGCGGCAGGGGGCTACGAGCAGTACTTC	CASSLAAGGYEQYF
many	TRBV2	TRBJ2-1	TRBD2	TGTGCCAGCAGGCGGGAGCACTACAATGAGCAGTTCTTC	CASRREHYNEQFF
few	TRBV10-2	TRBJ2-7	NA	TGCGCCAGCAGTGATGCGGGTAACGAGCAGTACTTC	CASSDAGNEQYF
NA	TRBV15	TRBJ1-5	TRBD1	TGTGCCACCAGCAGAGATCTCGGACAGGGCAATCAGCCCCAGCATTTT	CATSRDLGQGNQPQHF
few	TRBV20-1	TRBJ1-1	NA	TGCAGTCCTATAGATGCAGGGAGGACGTGGAACACTGAAGCTTTCTTT	CSPIDAGRTWNTEAFF
NA	TRBV3-1	TRBJ2-1	TRBD2	TGTGCCAGCAGCCAGACTAGCGGCCGCTCCTACAATGAGCAGTTCTTC	CASSQTSGRSYNEQFF
NA	TRBV6-7	TRBJ2-2	NA	TGTGCCAGCAGTTTCCAAGGGGGGCGTGTCACCGGGGAGCTGTTTTTT	CASSFQGGRVTGELFF
few	TRBV6-5	TRBJ2-2	NA	TGTGCCAGCAGTTACTCCTACACCGGGGAGCTGTTTTTT	CASSYSYTGELFF
few	TRBV6-2/TRBV6-3	TRBJ2-1	TRBD2	TGTGCCAGCAGTTACCGGACTAGCGGGAGGACTGAGCAGTTCTTC	CASSYRTSGRTEQFF
few	TRBV6-2/TRBV6-3	TRBJ2-7	NA	TGTGCCAGCAGAAAACATGGAGCCAGTCTGAGCGAGCAGTACTTC	CASRKHGASLSEQYF
NA	TRBV28	TRBJ1-5	NA	TGTGCCAGCAGCTCCCCCGGTAAGGGCCCGGTGGGTTCCCAGCATTTT	CASSSPGKGPVGSQHF
NA	TRBV19	TRBJ1-4	TRBD1	TGTGCCAGTAGGAGACAGGGGGATAATGAAAAACTGTTTTTT	CASRRQGDNEKLFF
NA	TRBV5-1	TRBJ2-3	NA	TGCGCCAGCAGCCCAGGGCTGGGGATCACAGATACGCAGTATTTT	CASSPGLGITDTQYF
many	TRBV12-3/TRBV12-4	TRBJ1-1	NA	TGTGCCAGCAGTTTGGGGGGCGCTGAAGCTTTCTTT	CASSLGGAEAFF
NA	TRBV7-9	TRBJ2-7	NA	TGTGCCAGCAGCTTCTCCGGCGGAGCCGGCGAGCAGTACTTC	CASSFSGGAGEQYF
few	TRBV18	TRBJ1-2	TRBD1	TGTGCCAGCTCACCGGACGGGACAGGGGTATATGGCTACACCTTC	CASSPDGTGVYGYTF
few	TRBV4-1	TRBJ1-4	NA	TGCGCCAGCAGCCAAGATCTTACAGTGGGGTTAACTAATGAAAAACTGTTTTTT	CASSQDLTVGLTNEKLFF
few	TRBV12-3/TRBV12-4	TRBJ2-1	NA	TGTGCCAGCAGTTCCAGTTCGACGATCTACAATGAGCAGTTCTTC	CASSSSSTIYNEQFF
few	TRBV21-1	TRBJ2-7	NA	TGTGCCACCCGGGATTTGGCGTACGAGCAGTACTTC	CATRDLAYEQYF
NA	TRBV28	TRBJ2-7	TRBD1	TGTGCCAGCAGTTCCCCAACCGGGACAGGGGCCTCCTACGAGCAGTACTTC	CASSSPTGTGASYEQYF
NA	TRBV5-5	TRBJ2-1	NA	TGTGCCTGCAGCTTGGTTCGGGACAAAAGGGAGCAGTTCTTC	CACSLVRDKREQFF
many	TRBV3-1	TRBJ1-6	NA	TGTGCCAGCACCCAACAGGCGGCTTATAATTCACCCCTCCACTTT	CASTQQAAYNSPLHF